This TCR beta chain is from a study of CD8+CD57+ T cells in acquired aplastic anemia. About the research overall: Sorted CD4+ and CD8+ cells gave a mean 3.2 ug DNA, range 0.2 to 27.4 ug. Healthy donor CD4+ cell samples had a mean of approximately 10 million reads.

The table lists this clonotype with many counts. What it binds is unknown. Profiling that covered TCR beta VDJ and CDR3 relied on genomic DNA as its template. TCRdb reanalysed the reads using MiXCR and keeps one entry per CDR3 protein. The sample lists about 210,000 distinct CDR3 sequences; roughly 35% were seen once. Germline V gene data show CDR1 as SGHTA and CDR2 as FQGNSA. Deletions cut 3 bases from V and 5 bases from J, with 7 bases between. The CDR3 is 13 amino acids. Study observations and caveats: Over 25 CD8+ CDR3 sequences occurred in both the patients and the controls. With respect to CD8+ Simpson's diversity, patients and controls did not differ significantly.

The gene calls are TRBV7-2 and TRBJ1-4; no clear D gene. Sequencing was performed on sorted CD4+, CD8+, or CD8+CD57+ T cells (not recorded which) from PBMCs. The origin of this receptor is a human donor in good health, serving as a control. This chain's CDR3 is CASSLSQNEKLFF. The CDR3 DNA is TGTGCCAGCAGCTTGTCACAAAATGAAAAACTGTTTTTT.